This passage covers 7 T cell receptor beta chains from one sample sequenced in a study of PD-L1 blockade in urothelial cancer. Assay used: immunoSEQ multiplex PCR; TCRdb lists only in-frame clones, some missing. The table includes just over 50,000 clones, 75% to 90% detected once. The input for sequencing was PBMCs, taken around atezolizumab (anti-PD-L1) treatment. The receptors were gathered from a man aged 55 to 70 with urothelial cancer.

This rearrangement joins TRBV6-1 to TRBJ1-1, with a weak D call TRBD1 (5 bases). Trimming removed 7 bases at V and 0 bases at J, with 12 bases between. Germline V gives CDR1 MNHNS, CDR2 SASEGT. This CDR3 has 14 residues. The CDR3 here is CASNQGVMNTEAFF. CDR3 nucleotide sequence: TGTGCCAGCAACCAAGGGGTTATGAACACTGAAGCTTTCTTT.

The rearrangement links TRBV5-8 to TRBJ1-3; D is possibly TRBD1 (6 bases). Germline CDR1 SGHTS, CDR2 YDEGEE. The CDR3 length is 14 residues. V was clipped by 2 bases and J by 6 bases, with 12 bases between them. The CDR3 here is CASSFRTEINTIYF. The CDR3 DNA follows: TGTGCCAGCAGCTTTCGGACAGAAATAAACACCATATATTTT. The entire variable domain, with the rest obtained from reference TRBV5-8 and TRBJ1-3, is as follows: EAGVTQSPTHLIKTRGQQATLRCSPISGHTSVYWYQQALGLGLQFLLWYDEGEERNRGNFPPRFSGRQFPNYSSELNVNALELEDSALYLCASSFRTEINTIYFGEGSWLTVV.

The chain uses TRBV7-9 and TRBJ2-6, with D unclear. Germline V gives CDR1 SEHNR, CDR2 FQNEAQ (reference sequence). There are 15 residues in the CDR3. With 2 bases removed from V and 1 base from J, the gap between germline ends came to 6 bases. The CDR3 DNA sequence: TGTGCCAGCAGCTTATTTCTTTCTGGGGCCAACGTCCTGACTTTC. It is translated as CASSLFLSGANVLTF.

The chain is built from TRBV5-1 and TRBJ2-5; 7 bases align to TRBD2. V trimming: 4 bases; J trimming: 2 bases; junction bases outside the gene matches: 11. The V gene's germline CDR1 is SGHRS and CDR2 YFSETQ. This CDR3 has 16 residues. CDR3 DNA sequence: TGCGCCAGCAGCACTGGGGCTAGCGGTTCTCAAGAGACCCAGTACTTC. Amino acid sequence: CASSTGASGSQETQYF.

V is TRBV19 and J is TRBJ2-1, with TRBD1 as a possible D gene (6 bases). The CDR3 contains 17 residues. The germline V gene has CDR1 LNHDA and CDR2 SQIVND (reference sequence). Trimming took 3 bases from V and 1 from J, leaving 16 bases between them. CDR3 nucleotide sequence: TGTGCCAGTAGTATCCTCGGGACACACTATTCCTACAATGAGCAGTTCTTC. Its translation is CASSILGTHYSYNEQFF.

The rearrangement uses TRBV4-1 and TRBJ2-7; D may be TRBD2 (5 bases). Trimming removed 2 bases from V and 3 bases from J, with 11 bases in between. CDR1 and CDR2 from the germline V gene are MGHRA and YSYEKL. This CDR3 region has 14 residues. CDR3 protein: CASSQPGFFYEQYF. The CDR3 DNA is TGCGCCAGCAGCCAACCGGGATTCTTCTACGAGCAGTACTTC.

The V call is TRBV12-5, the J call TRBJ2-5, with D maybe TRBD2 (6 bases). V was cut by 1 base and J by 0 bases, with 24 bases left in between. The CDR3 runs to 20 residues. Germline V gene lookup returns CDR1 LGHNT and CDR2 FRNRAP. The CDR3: CASGLGVAEGRNPYQETQYF. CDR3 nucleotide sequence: TGTGCTAGTGGTTTGGGAGTTGCGGAGGGGCGCAATCCGTACCAAGAGACCCAGTACTTC. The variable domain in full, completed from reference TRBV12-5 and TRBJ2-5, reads DARVTQTPRHKVTEMGQEVTMRCQPILGHNTVFWYRQTMMQGLELLAYFRNRAPLDDSGMPKDRFSAEMPDATLATLKIQPSEPRDSAVYFCASGLGVAEGRNPYQETQYFGPGTRLLVL.